The clone carrying this T cell receptor beta chain was picked up a small number of times. Its target is not known. The sample belongs to a study of T-cell reconstitution after alpha-beta-depleted transplantation in children. Points from the study as a whole: Expanded graft clones, several hundred of them, were reportedly the source of alpha-beta T cells about two months after transplant. After transplant, high TCRbeta diversity at day 60 in some patients arose from surviving recipient T cells and thymic progenitors. Newly produced T cells mostly accounted for T-cell counts and diversity one year post-transplant.

The germline CDR1 and CDR2 sequences are DFQATT and SNEGSKA (reference sequence). There are 14 residues in the CDR3. The germline V and J ends were trimmed by 1 base and 5 bases, with 14 bases remaining between them. Unique molecular identifiers featured in how the TCRbeta library was prepared. Using its own MiXCR run on the PCR reads, TCRdb lists one record per CDR3 protein. Counted here are approximately 210,000 distinct CDR3 sequences, approximately 19% occurring once; the ten biggest clones make up around 44%. The TCR was taken from a male patient between 2 and 9 years old who had a stem cell transplant for acute lymphoblastic leukemia, so the T cells may come from the graft donor. The input for sequencing was PBMCs, mostly from graft donor cells, taken 360 days after TCRalphabeta/CD19-depleted stem cell transplant. J is TRBJ1-1 and V is TRBV20-1; the D gene is possibly TRBD1 (6 bases). The CDR3, as DNA: TGCAGTGCTAGAGTTCGGACAGCCTGGACTGAAGCTTTCTTT. Its translation is CSARVRTAWTEAFF.